This T cell receptor beta chain originates from a study of CXCR3-negative and CXCR3-positive naive CD8 T cells. Findings and caveats of the study: CXCR3-positive naive cells carried more hydrophobic TRB CDR3s than CXCR3-negative ones.

In the case of this clonotype: Antigen: not known.

TRB cDNA was prepared as libraries by UMI-labeled 5' RACE. TCRdb reprocessed the 5' RACE reads and stores each CDR3 protein as one record, lacking DNA. This sample's clone table lists about 6,900 distinct CDR3 sequences. The CDR3 loop spans 14 amino acids. The germline V gene encodes CDR1 MGHRA and CDR2 YSYEKL. Sequencing was carried out using naive CXCR3+ CD8+ T cells from blood. Subset reported: CD45RO-CCR7+CD27+CD95- naive CD8+ T cells expressing CXCR3 (TNR3+). This TCR derives from a human donor in good health. Some clones in this sample may be carry-over from other donors' samples. V usage is TRBV4-1 and J usage is TRBJ2-5. The CDR3 reads CASSQETAQETQYF.